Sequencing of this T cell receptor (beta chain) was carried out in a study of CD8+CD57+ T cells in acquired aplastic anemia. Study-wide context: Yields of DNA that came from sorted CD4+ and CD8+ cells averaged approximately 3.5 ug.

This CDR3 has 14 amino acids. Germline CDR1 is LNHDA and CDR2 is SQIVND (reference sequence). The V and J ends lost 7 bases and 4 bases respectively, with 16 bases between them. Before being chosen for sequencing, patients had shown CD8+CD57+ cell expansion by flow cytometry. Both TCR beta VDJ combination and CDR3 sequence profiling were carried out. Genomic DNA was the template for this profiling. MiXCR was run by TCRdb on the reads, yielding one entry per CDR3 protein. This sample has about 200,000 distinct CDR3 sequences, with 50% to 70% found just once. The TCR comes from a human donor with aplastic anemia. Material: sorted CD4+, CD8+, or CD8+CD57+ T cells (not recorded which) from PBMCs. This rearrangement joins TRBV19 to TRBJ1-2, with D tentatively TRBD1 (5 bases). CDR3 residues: CASIPAGESYGYTF. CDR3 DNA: TGTGCCAGTATCCCGGCGGGGGAGAGCTATGGCTACACCTTC.